Below are 30 T cell receptor beta chains sequenced from a single sample in a study of metastatic and nonmetastatic thyroid tumors. Prior to thyroid surgery, none of the patients had received any treatment. MiXCR re-clonotyped the PCR reads for TCRdb. This sample has about 13,000 clones, with 20% to 25% found just once. The sequenced sample consisted of blood. These receptors all stem from a female donor with papillary thyroid cancer or a benign thyroid nodule (not recorded which). Some clones in this sample may be carry-over from other donors' samples.

The gene calls are TRBV20-1 and TRBJ1-4, with D possibly matching TRBD1 (5 bases). The CDR3 is made up of 12 amino acids. Between the trimmed V and J ends, which lost 4 bases and 8 bases, there was a span of 11 bases. Per germline, CDR1 DFQATT and CDR2 SNEGSKA (reference sequence). CDR3 DNA: TGCAGTGCTATCTGGGACCCCGAAAAACTGTTTTTT. It encodes CSAIWDPEKLFF.

The chain combines TRBV3-1 with TRBJ1-3, with D tentatively TRBD1 (6 bases). The CDR3 consists of 15 residues. V was clipped by 5 bases and J by 4 bases, with 15 bases between them. Germline V CDR1 and CDR2: LGHDT, YNNKEL (reference sequence). The CDR3 region is CASSSRTVRGNTIYF. CDR3 nucleotide sequence: TGTGCCAGCAGCTCAAGGACAGTTAGGGGAAACACCATATATTTT. Full variable domain (outside the CDR3, taken from reference TRBV3-1 and TRBJ1-3): DTAVSQTPKYLVTQMGNDKSIKCEQNLGHDTMYWYKQDSKKFLKIMFSYNNKELIINETVPNRFSPKSPDKAHLNLHINSLELGDSAVYFCASSSRTVRGNTIYFGEGSWLTVV.

This clone was seen many times. Sequence at one end of the junction differs from germline and may be a read error. Other DNA sequences of this sample code for an identical CDR3. The CDR3 is CASSDCTIPGQASYEQYF. CDR3 coding DNA: TGTGCCAGCAGTGATTGTACGATTCCGGGACAGGCGTCCTACGAGCAGTACTTT. The chain combines TRBV6-4 with TRBJ2-7; 8 bases line up with TRBD1. CDR3 length equals 18 residues. The germline gives CDR1 MRHNA, CDR2 SNTAGT.

This clone was observed many times. The V call is TRBV4-2, the J call TRBJ1-2, with D perhaps TRBD1 (5 bases). Trimming stripped 4 bases from V and 5 bases from J, with 23 bases between. This CDR3 region has 17 residues. CDR1 is LGHNA, CDR2 YNFKEQ, per germline. The CDR3 spells CASSPVLGGLEAYGYTF. CDR3 nucleotide sequence: TGTGCCAGCAGCCCAGTCCTTGGGGGGTTGGAGGCTTATGGCTACACCTTC.

The genes are TRBV20-1 and TRBJ1-6; TRBD1 agrees at 7 bases. This CDR3 has 14 amino acids. The V and J ends lost 3 bases and 7 bases, in that order; junction bases with no gene match: 6. The germline V gene encodes CDR1 DFQATT and CDR2 SNEGSKA (reference sequence). Here the CDR3 reads CSASRGTENSPLHF. CDR3 bases: TGCAGTGCTAGTAGGGGGACAGAGAATTCACCCCTCCACTTT.

This clone was detected ten times or more. The chain recombines TRBV6-1 with TRBJ2-3; 9 positions match TRBD2. J gave up 4 bases and V 4 bases, and 9 bases lay outside the gene matches. CDR3 length: 16 amino acids. Germline V gene data show CDR1 as MNHNS and CDR2 as SASEGT. In nucleotides, the CDR3 is TGTGCCAGCAGTGCAGGACTAGCGAGAGACGCAGATACGCAGTATTTT. This gives the protein CASSAGLARDADTQYF.

This clone was seen a handful of times. The genes are TRBV27 and TRBJ1-1; D is perhaps TRBD1 (6 bases). The CDR3 spans 14 residues. Trimming removed 2 bases at V and 5 bases at J, with 12 bases between. Germline V gene sequence: CDR1 MNHEY, CDR2 SMNVEV (reference sequence). CDR3 DNA: TGTGCCAGCAGTTTAAGGGTAAGGGGGACTGAAGCTTTCTTT. This encodes CASSLRVRGTEAFF.

This clone is medium-sized in the sample. This chain uses TRBV2 with TRBJ2-5, with TRBD1 matching over 7 bases. The trim removed 7 bases at V and 2 bases at J, leaving 10 bases unmatched. Germline CDR1 and CDR2: SNHLY and FYNNEI. The CDR3 extends over 15 amino acids. The CDR3 region has the DNA TGTGCCAGCATTTCGGGCAGGGGGATGCAAGAGACCCAGTACTTC. Translated, it gives CASISGRGMQETQYF.

The gene calls are TRBV4-1 and TRBJ2-7; TRBD1 agrees at 12 bases. Germline CDR1 MGHRA, CDR2 YSYEKL. The CDR3 has 16 amino acids. Germline trimming cut 4 bases from V and 2 bases from J; bases unmatched to any gene: 6. CDR3 in amino acids: CASSPGQGAGAYEQYF. CDR3 bases: TGCGCCAGCAGCCCGGGACAGGGGGCAGGGGCCTACGAGCAGTACTTC.

This clone was picked up a small number of times. This rearrangement joins TRBV27 to TRBJ2-5; TRBD1 agrees at 8 bases. In germline, CDR1 is MNHEY, CDR2 SMNVEV (reference sequence). The CDR3 runs to 15 residues. V gave up 2 bases and J gave up 4 bases; unmatched junction bases: 6. The CDR3 region is CASSLRVDRGETQYF. The CDR3 DNA reads as TGTGCCAGCAGTTTACGGGTCGACAGGGGAGAGACCCAGTACTTC.

The chain is built from TRBV7-2 and TRBJ2-3; 9 nucleotides line up with TRBD2. Trimming at V came to 5 bases and at J to 5 bases, leaving 11 bases not matched to a gene. Germline CDR1 SGHTA, CDR2 FQGNSA. The length of the CDR3 is 16 residues. The CDR3 nucleotides read TGTGCCAGCAGCCTTAGCGGGGGACCCCCCGGAGATACGCAGTATTTT. This encodes CASSLSGGPPGDTQYF.

This clone came up a few times. One end of the junction fails to match germline, which may point to a read error. The gene calls are TRBV2 and TRBJ1-2, with D possibly TRBD1 on 6 matching bases. This CDR3 is built from 13 residues. CDR1 SNHLY and CDR2 FYNNEI come from the germline V gene. The chain's CDR3 is CASSGMGGYVYTF. CDR3 bases: TGTGCCAGCAGTGGAATGGGGGGCTATGTCTACACCTTC.

By sample fraction, this clone is medium-sized (0.01 to 0.1%). In nucleotides, the CDR3 is TGTGCCAGCAGCCAAAGCGGGTTCACCTACGAGCAGTACGTC. Translated, it gives CASSQSGFTYEQYV. The chain uses TRBV7-8 and TRBJ2-7, with D tentatively TRBD2 (6 bases). The V and J ends lost 5 bases and 2 bases respectively, with 13 bases between them. CDR1 SGHVS and CDR2 FQNEAQ come from the germline V gene. This CDR3 region has 14 residues.

This clone was observed many times. This chain connects TRBV29-1 to TRBJ2-3, with D unclear. The CDR3 is 15 residues long. The germline V gene has CDR1 SQVTM and CDR2 ANQGSEA. Between the trimmed V and J ends, which lost 3 bases and 0 bases, there was a span of 13 bases. Here the CDR3 reads CSVEWVIGSTDTQYF. The CDR3 DNA sequence: TGCAGCGTTGAGTGGGTTATCGGGAGCACAGATACGCAGTATTTT.

At least ten counts were recorded for this clone. The V and J genes are TRBV20-1 and TRBJ1-1; D is uncertain. V was clipped by 4 bases and J by 1 base, with 13 bases between them. The germline CDR1 and CDR2 sequences are DFQATT and SNEGSKA (reference sequence). The CDR3 has 14 residues. DNA of the CDR3: TGCAGTGCTACCAATTTCGACGGGAACACTGAAGCTTTCTTT. The encoded protein is CSATNFDGNTEAFF.

This clone appeared many times. The V call is TRBV5-6, the J call TRBJ2-3, with unresolved D. The ends were cut back, 4 bases at V and 2 bases at J, with 8 bases in the middle. Germline CDR1 is SGHDT and CDR2 is YYEEEE. The CDR3 contains 13 residues. The CDR3 coding sequence is TGTGCCAGCAGCCCTACCACCACAGATACGCAGTATTTT. Its translation: CASSPTTTDTQYF.

This clone was counted many times. J is TRBJ1-2 and V is TRBV11-1, with D possibly matching TRBD1 (6 bases). Germline CDR1 SGHAT, CDR2 FQDESV (reference sequence). Trimming left V 4 bases short and J 4 bases short, with 19 bases between. The CDR3 contains 16 residues. CDR3: CASSSENQGRSYGYTF. DNA for the CDR3: TGTGCCAGCAGCTCTGAGAACCAGGGGCGCAGCTATGGCTACACCTTC.

This clone was recorded many times. The V call is TRBV11-1, the J call TRBJ2-2; a weak D match, TRBD1 (5 bases). The V gene lost 1 base and the J gene lost 4 bases, with 16 bases spanning the gap. The CDR3 has 17 residues. From germline, CDR1 is SGHAT and CDR2 FQDESV (reference sequence). CDR3 sequence (DNA): TGTGCCAGCAGCTTAGTTCCGACAGCCAGTCCCACCGGGGAGCTGTTTTTT. It specifies CASSLVPTASPTGELFF.

This clone was picked up many times. The chain couples TRBV11-2 to TRBJ1-3; D gene uncertain. CDR1 and CDR2 from the germline V gene are SGHAT and FQNNGV. The V end lost 5 bases, the J end lost 0 bases, and 17 bases lay between the germline ends. The CDR3 contains 17 residues. The CDR3 sequence is CASSPRASMSSGNTIYF. CDR3 DNA sequence: TGTGCCAGCAGCCCCCGGGCCTCCATGAGCTCTGGAAACACCATATATTTT.

This clone has ten or more counts. The chain's CDR3 is CAFLAGENTEAFF. The CDR3 nucleotides read TGTGCCTTCCTAGCCGGGGAGAACACTGAAGCTTTCTTT. The V gene is TRBV30, the J gene TRBJ1-1; D is undetermined. The germline V gene has CDR1 GTSNPN and CDR2 SVGIG (reference sequence). Trimming stripped 7 bases from V and 1 base from J, with 13 bases between. This CDR3 is 13 amino acids long.

The chain has TRBV4-2 and TRBJ2-1; 11 positions match TRBD2. V gave up 4 bases and J gave up 0 bases; unmatched junction bases: 8. CDR3 length: 18 amino acids. Germline V gene data show CDR1 as LGHNA and CDR2 as YNFKEQ. CDR3 sequence: CASSPGTSGFSSYNEQFF. CDR3 coding DNA: TGTGCCAGCAGCCCCGGGACTAGCGGATTCAGCTCCTACAATGAGCAGTTCTTC.

This clone is medium-sized by share. The rearrangement links TRBV12-3 or TRBV12-4 to TRBJ1-4; 7 bases line up with TRBD1. After removal of 5 bases from V and 8 bases from J, the junction contained 11 bases not matched to a gene. This CDR3 has 15 amino acids. This CDR3 is CASSLTTGAGEKLFF. The CDR3 DNA sequence: TGTGCCAGCAGTCTAACAACAGGGGCTGGAGAAAAACTGTTTTTT.

V usage is TRBV20-1 and J usage is TRBJ1-1; D perhaps matches TRBD1 (6 bases). With 4 bases removed from V and 1 base from J, the gap between germline ends came to 19 bases. This CDR3 contains 16 residues. CDR1 DFQATT and CDR2 SNEGSKA come from the germline V gene (reference sequence). The CDR3 DNA is TGCAGTGCTAACCCACGTCTGGGGGGCCCGAACACTGAAGCTTTCTTT. As protein: CSANPRLGGPNTEAFF.

This clone qualifies as medium-sized. The CDR3 reads CASSRRENYGYTF. The CDR3 nucleotides read TGCGCCAGCTCCCGTCGGGAAAACTATGGCTACACCTTC. The V gene is TRBV10-1, the J gene TRBJ1-2; the D is unclear. The V gene lost 8 bases and the J gene lost 2 bases, with 12 bases spanning the gap. From germline, CDR1 is WNHNN and CDR2 SYGVQD (reference sequence). The CDR3 extends over 13 amino acids.

This rearrangement joins TRBV5-1 to TRBJ2-3; 9 nucleotides agree with TRBD1. Germline V gene sequence: CDR1 SGHRS, CDR2 YFSETQ. The J segment lost 6 bases and the V segment lost 0 bases, leaving 8 bases of the junction unmatched. The CDR3 length is 16 residues. The DNA of the CDR3 is TGCGCCAGCAGCTTGGAACAGGGGGCTCGATCGGATACGCAGTATTTT. Translation gives CASSLEQGARSDTQYF.

At least ten counts were recorded for this clone. A much larger clone lies one base from this, so it may be a read error. This same CDR3 is encoded by further DNA sequences in the sample. V and J are TRBV20-1 and TRBJ1-1, with D perhaps TRBD1 (5 bases). Per the germline V gene, CDR1 is DFQATT and CDR2 is SNEGSKA (reference sequence). This CDR3 contains 11 residues. The CDR3 here is CSAGDRTEAFF. DNA for the CDR3: TGCAGTGCTGGAGACAGAACTGAGGCTTTCTTT.

There are many counts of this clone. Being one base from a much bigger clone, this may be a read error. The chain couples TRBV2 to TRBJ1-2, with TRBD1 matching 7 bases. The ends lost 6 bases at V and 6 bases at J; junction bases unmatched: 10. The CDR3 loop spans 14 amino acids. CDR1 is SNHLY and CDR2 is FYNNEI in the germline V gene. CDR3 region: CASSDRAGIHGYTF. The CDR3 bases are TGTGCCAGCAGCGACAGGGCGGGGATCCATGGCTACACCTTC.

This clone appeared a few times. The same CDR3 is also encoded by other DNA sequences in this sample. The V gene is TRBV2, the J gene TRBJ2-2; the match to TRBD2 covers 9 bases. V lost 0 bases and J lost 5; bases outside the gene matches: 4. Germline CDR1 and CDR2: SNHLY and FYNNEI. The CDR3 has 16 residues. CDR3 sequence reads: CASSEAGGGGTGELFF. The CDR3 region has the DNA TGTGCCAGCAGTGAAGCGGGCGGGGGGGGGACCGGGGAGCTGTTTTTT.

This clone is categorized as medium-sized. The genes are TRBV28 and TRBJ1-1; 8 bases map to TRBD1. V was clipped by 0 bases and J by 2 bases; unmatched bases: 5. The V gene's germline CDR1 is MDHEN and CDR2 SYDVKM. The CDR3 covers 16 residues. The DNA for the CDR3 is TGTGCCAGCAGTTTATGGGGAGGACAGGGTAACACTGAAGCTTTCTTT. Amino acids: CASSLWGGQGNTEAFF.

This clone has more than one count but fewer than ten. The chain carries TRBV12-3 or TRBV12-4 and TRBJ2-5; TRBD2 aligns across 9 bases. The CDR3 consists of 16 residues. With 2 bases clipped from V and 4 bases from J, the junction kept 8 bases outside the gene matches. As DNA, the CDR3 is TGTGCCAGCAGTTTAACCTTAGCGGGAGTAAGAGAGACCCAGTACTTC. It yields the protein CASSLTLAGVRETQYF.